The text below deals with one T cell receptor beta chain. Germline V gene lookup returns CDR1 MNHEY and CDR2 SMNVEV (reference sequence). V shed 6 bases and J shed 7 bases, with 13 bases lying between them. CDR3 length: 13 residues. The data are from a study of blood T cell repertoires in COVID-19. This table comes from immunoSEQ multiplex PCR, and its TCRdb copy is limited to in-frame clones, with some not included. The table has a few hundred thousand clones, 81% seen once. The study recruited people aged about 18 to 89 years across roughly 23 US areas. The chain links TRBV27 to TRBJ2-1; a possible D gene is TRBD1 (5 bases). This sequence was found in a man aged 35 to 55 who had recovered from COVID-19. Sequencing used PBMCs or T cells enriched from blood (not recorded which). The CDR3 bases are TGTGCCAGCAGCGTTTCAGGGCAGAATGAGCAGTTCTTC. Amino acids: CASSVSGQNEQFF.